This T cell receptor beta chain is drawn from a study of blood T cell repertoires in COVID-19. Using immunoSEQ multiplex PCR, the repertoire was profiled, and TCRdb retains in-frame clones only, with some absent. Among approximately 250,000 clones listed, 86% were seen once. CDR1 MGHRA and CDR2 YSYEKL come from the germline V gene. This CDR3 is built from 16 residues. Trimming removed 1 base from V and 4 bases from J; junction bases left unmatched: 2. Specimen: peripheral blood. V gene TRBV4-1 combines with J gene TRBJ2-1, with TRBD2 matching over 12 bases. This clonotype originated in a man aged 18 to 29 with active or convalescent COVID-19. CDR3 DNA: TGCGCCAGCAGCCAAGGAACTAGCGGGAGGTACAATGAGCAGTTCTTC. Its protein is CASSQGTSGRYNEQFF.